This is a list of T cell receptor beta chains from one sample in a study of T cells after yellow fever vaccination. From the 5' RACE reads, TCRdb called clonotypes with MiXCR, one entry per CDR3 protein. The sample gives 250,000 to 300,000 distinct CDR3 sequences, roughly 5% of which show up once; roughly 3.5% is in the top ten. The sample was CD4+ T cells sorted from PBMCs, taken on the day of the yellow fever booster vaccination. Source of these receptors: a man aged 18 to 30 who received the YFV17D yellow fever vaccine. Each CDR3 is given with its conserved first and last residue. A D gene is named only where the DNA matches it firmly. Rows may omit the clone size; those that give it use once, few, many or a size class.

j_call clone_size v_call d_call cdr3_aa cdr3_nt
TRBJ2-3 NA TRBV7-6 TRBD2 CASSLLAGGIADTQYF TGTGCCAGCAGCTTACTAGCGGGGGGGATTGCAGATACGCAGTATTTT
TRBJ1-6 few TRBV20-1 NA CSARDQAGSPLHF TGCAGTGCTAGAGATCAGGCAGGCTCACCCCTCCACTTT
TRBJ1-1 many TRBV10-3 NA CAISSAGRETNTEAFF TGTGCCATCAGTTCGGCAGGTCGGGAAACGAACACTGAAGCTTTCTTT
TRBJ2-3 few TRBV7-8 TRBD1 CASKERGRTDTQYF TGTGCCAGCAAGGAGAGGGGGCGCACAGATACGCAGTATTTT
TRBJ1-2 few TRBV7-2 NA CASSLGPGAGGYTF TGTGCCAGCAGCTTAGGTCCGGGAGCAGGTGGCTACACCTTC
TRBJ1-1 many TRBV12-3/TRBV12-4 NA CASSFNFQFNTEAFF TGTGCCAGCAGTTTTAATTTTCAGTTTAACACTGAAGCTTTCTTT
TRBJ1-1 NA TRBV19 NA CASSISGAEAFF TGTGCCAGTAGTATTTCGGGCGCTGAAGCTTTCTTT
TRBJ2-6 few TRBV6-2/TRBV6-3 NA CASSYSGFHSGANVLTF TGTGCCAGCAGTTACTCAGGCTTCCACTCTGGGGCCAACGTCCTGACTTTC
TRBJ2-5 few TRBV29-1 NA CSVCLQETQYF TGCAGCGTTTGCCTACAAGAGACCCAGTACTTC
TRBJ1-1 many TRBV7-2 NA CASSTRQVNTEAFF TGTGCCAGCAGCACCCGACAGGTGAACACTGAAGCTTTCTTT
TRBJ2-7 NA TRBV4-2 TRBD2 CASSPGGVSSYEQYF TGTGCCAGCAGCCCTGGGGGGGTTAGCTCCTACGAGCAGTACTTC
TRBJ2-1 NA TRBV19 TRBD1 CASSIRDRGSYEQFF TGTGCCAGTAGTATCCGGGACAGGGGGAGTTATGAGCAGTTCTTC
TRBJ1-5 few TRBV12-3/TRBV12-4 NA CASTPDRPNQPQHF TGTGCCAGCACCCCGGACAGACCCAATCAGCCCCAGCATTTT
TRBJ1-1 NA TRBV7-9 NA CASSITGIEAFF TGTGCCAGCAGCATAACAGGGATTGAAGCTTTCTTT
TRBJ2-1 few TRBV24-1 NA CATSDVRGSDEQFF TGTGCCACCAGTGATGTCAGGGGTTCGGATGAGCAGTTCTTC
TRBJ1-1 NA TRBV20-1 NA CSALRRMNTEAFF TGCAGTGCCTTGAGGCGCATGAACACTGAAGCTTTCTTT
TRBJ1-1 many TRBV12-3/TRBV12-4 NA CASSLRGRPEAFF TGTGCCAGCAGTTTAAGGGGGAGACCTGAAGCTTTCTTT
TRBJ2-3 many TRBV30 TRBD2 CAWSVWSGGKTDTQYF TGTGCCTGGAGTGTCTGGTCGGGGGGAAAGACAGATACGCAGTATTTT
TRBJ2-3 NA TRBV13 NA CASSLGLVIADTQYF TGTGCCAGCAGCTTAGGACTAGTAATCGCAGATACGCAGTATTTT
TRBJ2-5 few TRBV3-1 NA CASSQSYRRAQYF TGTGCCAGCAGCCAATCCTACCGGCGGGCCCAGTACTTC
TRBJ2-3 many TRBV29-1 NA CSVAGFGDTQYF TGCAGCGTTGCCGGTTTTGGGGATACGCAGTATTTT
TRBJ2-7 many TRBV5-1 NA CASSWRPVSYEQYF TGCGCCAGCAGCTGGAGACCCGTATCCTACGAGCAGTACTTC
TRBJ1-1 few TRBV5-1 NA CASSLRSMNTEAFF TGCGCCAGCAGCTTGCGAAGTATGAACACTGAAGCTTTCTTT
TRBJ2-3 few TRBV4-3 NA CASSHSRGRSTDTQYF TGCGCCAGCAGCCATTCCCGGGGCCGTAGCACAGATACGCAGTATTTT
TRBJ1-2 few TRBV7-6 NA CASSLERGLDYGYTF TGTGCCAGCAGCTTAGAAAGGGGCTTGGACTATGGCTACACCTTC
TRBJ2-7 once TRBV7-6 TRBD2 CASSGRLAGEYEQYF TGTGCCAGCAGCGGTCGGCTAGCGGGGGAATACGAGCAGTACTTC
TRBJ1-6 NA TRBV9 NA CASSVSSRSWESPLHF TGTGCCAGCAGCGTAAGCTCCCGGAGCTGGGAATCACCCCTCCACTTT
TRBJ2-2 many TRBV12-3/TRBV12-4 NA CASSRDAALPGELFF TGTGCCAGCAGCCGGGACGCGGCTCTTCCCGGGGAGCTGTTTTTT
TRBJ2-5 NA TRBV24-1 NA CATSDRETQYF TGTGCCACCAGTGATAGAGAGACCCAGTACTTC
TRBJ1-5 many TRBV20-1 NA CSAEGSNQPQHF TGCAGTGCTGAGGGCAGCAATCAGCCCCAGCATTTT
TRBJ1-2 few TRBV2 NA CASSDHYGYTF TGTGCCAGCAGTGATCACTATGGCTACACCTTC
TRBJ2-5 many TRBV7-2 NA CASSLDKETQYF TGTGCCAGCAGCTTAGACAAAGAGACCCAGTACTTC
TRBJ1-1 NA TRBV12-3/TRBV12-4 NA CASSLGSGVLNTEAFF TGTGCCAGCAGTTTAGGGTCAGGGGTTTTGAACACTGAAGCTTTCTTT
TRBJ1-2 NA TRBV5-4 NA CASSLSTERWGYTF TGTGCCAGCAGCTTGTCGACGGAACGGTGGGGCTACACCTTC
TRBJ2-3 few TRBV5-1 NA CASDPGMDSRRRDTQYF TGCGCCAGCGACCCAGGGATGGACAGTCGGCGGAGAGATACGCAGTATTTT
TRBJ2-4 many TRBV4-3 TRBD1 CASSQDKRQGKNIQYF TGCGCCAGCAGCCAAGATAAGAGACAGGGCAAAAACATTCAGTACTTC
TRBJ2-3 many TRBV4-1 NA CASSQEVRDTQYF TGCGCCAGCAGCCAAGAGGTTAGGGATACGCAGTATTTT
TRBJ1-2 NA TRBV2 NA CASSDWAGYTF TGTGCCAGCAGTGATTGGGCAGGCTACACCTTC
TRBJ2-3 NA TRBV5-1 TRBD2 CASSLSPSGPSTDTQYF TGCGCCAGCAGCTTGTCCCCTAGCGGCCCTAGCACAGATACGCAGTATTTT
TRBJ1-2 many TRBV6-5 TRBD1 CASSLRATGGLGYTF TGTGCCAGCAGTCTCCGGGCGACAGGGGGCCTTGGCTACACCTTC
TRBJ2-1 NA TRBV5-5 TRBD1 CASSYDRDRQFF TGTGCCAGCAGTTACGACCGGGACAGGCAGTTCTTC
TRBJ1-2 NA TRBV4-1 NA CASSQAPQGINGYTF TGCGCCAGCAGCCAAGCCCCACAGGGTATAAATGGCTACACCTTC
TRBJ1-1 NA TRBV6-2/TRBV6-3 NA CASSYGGGLQAFF TGTGCCAGCAGTTACGGGGGGGGGCTTCAAGCTTTCTTT
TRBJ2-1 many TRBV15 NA CATSRERTVSNEQFF TGTGCCACCAGCAGAGAGAGGACAGTCTCCAATGAGCAGTTCTTC
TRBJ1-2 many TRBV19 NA CASSIERVGYTF TGTGCCAGTAGTATCGAAAGGGTTGGCTACACCTTC